Given below is one T cell receptor (beta chain) in context. The data derive from a study of CDR3 diversity in severe acne. V lost 5 bases, J lost 6 bases, and 10 bases lay in between. The CDR3 is 13 residues long. The germline V gene encodes CDR1 SGHVS and CDR2 FNYEAQ. TCRdb called the PCR reads again in MiXCR, with one record for every CDR3 protein. The repertoire includes more than 85,000 distinct CDR3 sequences, more than 45% of them detected once, and under 15% sits in the top ten. This TCR was recovered from a male donor with acne. The chain links TRBV7-6 to TRBJ2-2; D possibly corresponds to TRBD1 (5 bases). The sample taken for sequencing was blood. CDR3 residues: CASSRQFPGELFF. CDR3 coding DNA: TGTGCCAGCAGCCGACAGTTCCCCGGGGAGCTGTTTTTT.